This note documents a single T cell receptor beta chain sequence. What it binds is not known. The record originates from a study of cytomegalovirus exposure and HLA in healthy donors. Study in general: The same platform as the roughly 670 first-cohort repertoires was used for the 100 to 150 validation repertoires, a later analysis reported.

Study observations and caveats: TCR beta chains numbering under 200 were designated cytomegalovirus-associated. In a later analysis, first-cohort TCR clusters were found to tend to co-occur in the 120 or so validation repertoires. Cytomegalovirus status was reportedly diagnosed by the classifier with high specificity and sensitivity.

The data were produced by immunoSEQ multiplex PCR, yet TCRdb's version contains in-frame clones alone and is incomplete. The sample has tens of thousands of clones, roughly 84% seen once. Trimming removed 7 bases from V and 0 bases from J, with 14 bases in between. Germline assignment: CDR1 MNHEY and CDR2 SVGAGI. The CDR3 has 15 residues. This TCR derives from a woman aged 18-29 years in good health and CMV-seropositive. J is TRBJ2-3 and V is TRBV6-5; D may be TRBD2 (6 bases). The sample was PBMCs. Here the CDR3 DNA reads TGTGCCAGCACCCCAATGGCGGGGAGCACAGATACGCAGTATTTT. Protein sequence: CASTPMAGSTDTQYF.